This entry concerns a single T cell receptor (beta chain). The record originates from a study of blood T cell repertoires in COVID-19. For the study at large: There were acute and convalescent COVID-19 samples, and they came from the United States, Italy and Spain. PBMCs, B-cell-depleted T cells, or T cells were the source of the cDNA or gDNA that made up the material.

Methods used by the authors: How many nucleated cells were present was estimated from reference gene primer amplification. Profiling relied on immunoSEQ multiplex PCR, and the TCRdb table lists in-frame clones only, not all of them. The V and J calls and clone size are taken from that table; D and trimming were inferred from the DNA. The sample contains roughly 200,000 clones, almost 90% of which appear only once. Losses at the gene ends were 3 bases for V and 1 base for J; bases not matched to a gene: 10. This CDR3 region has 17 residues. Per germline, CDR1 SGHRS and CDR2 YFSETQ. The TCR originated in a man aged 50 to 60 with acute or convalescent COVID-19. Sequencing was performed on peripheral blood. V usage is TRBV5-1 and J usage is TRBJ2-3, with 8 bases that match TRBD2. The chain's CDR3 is CASSSTVGGAGTDTQYF. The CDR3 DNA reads TGCGCCAGCAGCTCGACGGTCGGGGGGGCCGGCACAGATACGCAGTATTTT.